Below, 6 T cell receptor beta chains from the same sample are listed, as sequenced in a study of T cells in localized non-small cell lung cancer. The assay was immunoSEQ multiplex PCR, and TCRdb's table has in-frame clones only and misses some. This sample has roughly 25,000 clones, with more than 85% found just once. Sequencing used peripheral blood, obtained before any cancer treatment. The receptors originated from a man between 35 and 75 years old with stage III squamous cell lung carcinoma.

The chain carries TRBV19 and TRBJ2-1; D is unresolved. This CDR3 comprises 15 residues. CDR1 is LNHDA, CDR2 SQIVND, per germline (reference sequence). Trimming stripped 6 bases from V and 0 bases from J, with 12 bases between. CDR3 in amino acids: CASRIDLSSYNEQFF. CDR3 bases: TGTGCCAGTAGGATCGACTTGAGCTCCTACAATGAGCAGTTCTTC.

V gene TRBV7-3 combines with J gene TRBJ1-6; D is possibly TRBD1 (6 bases). Per the germline V gene, CDR1 is SGHTA and CDR2 is FQGTGA. V lost 0 bases, J lost 7 bases, and 13 bases lay in between. The length of the CDR3 is 16 residues. CDR3 DNA: TGTGCCAGCAGCTTAACGGGGGGACACTCAAATTCACCCCTCCACTTT. It specifies CASSLTGGHSNSPLHF.

This clone was observed once. The chain has TRBV30 and TRBJ1-2, with D unclear. The germline gives CDR1 GTSNPN, CDR2 SVGIG (reference sequence). Between the trimmed V and J ends, which lost 1 base and 4 bases, there was a span of 7 bases. The CDR3 covers 12 residues. CDR3 sequence (DNA): TGTGCCTGGAGTGACAGAAGCTATGGCTACACCTTC. This translates into CAWSDRSYGYTF.

The gene calls are TRBV11-3 and TRBJ2-5; TRBD2 aligns across 9 bases. CDR3 length: 15 amino acids. Germline CDR1 SGHNT, CDR2 YENEEA. Trimming cost V 3 bases and J 5 bases; bases outside gene matches: 7. CDR3 DNA sequence: TGTGCCAGCAGCTTCGGGACTAGCAAGAGCGAGACCCAGTACTTC. This translates into CASSFGTSKSETQYF. Complete variable domain (other parts from reference TRBV11-3 and TRBJ2-5): EAGVVQSPRYKIIEKKQPVAFWCNPISGHNTLYWYLQNLGQGPELLIRYENEEAVDDSQLPKDRFSAERLKGVDSTLKIQPAELGDSAVYLCASSFGTSKSETQYFGPGTRLLVL.

The chain uses TRBV7-2 and TRBJ2-1; 13 bases map to TRBD2. From germline, CDR1 is SGHTA and CDR2 FQGNSA. V lost 8 bases and J lost 0; bases outside the gene matches: 4. This CDR3 has 16 amino acids. The CDR3 loop reads CASGLAGAPSYNEQFF. CDR3 bases: TGTGCCAGCGGACTAGCGGGGGCTCCCTCCTACAATGAGCAGTTCTTC.

This clone has only one observation. V and J are TRBV11-1 and TRBJ1-3, with D maybe TRBD1 (6 bases). The CDR3 is made up of 15 amino acids. V was pared by 3 bases and J by 4 bases, with 13 bases between. Per the germline V gene, CDR1 is SGHAT and CDR2 is FQDESV (reference sequence). The chain's CDR3 is CASSFRGAPGNTIYF. CDR3 nucleotide sequence: TGTGCCAGCAGCTTCCGGGGGGCGCCAGGAAACACCATATATTTT.